Below are 15 T cell receptor beta chains sequenced from a single sample in a study of cytomegalovirus exposure and HLA in healthy donors. The PCR used 60 Vbeta and 13 Jbeta primers. TCRdb's table, derived via immunoSEQ multiplex PCR, lists solely in-frame clones and lacks some. Among about 150,000 clones listed, around 80% were seen once. Sequenced material: PBMCs. These receptors were obtained from a male donor in good health and CMV-seronegative.

The V and J genes are TRBV5-4 and TRBJ1-2; a possible D gene is TRBD1 (6 bases). The CDR3 runs 13 residues. Germline V gives CDR1 SGHNT, CDR2 YYREEE (reference sequence). V was clipped by 0 bases and J by 8 bases, with 11 bases between them. For the CDR3, the DNA is TGTGCCAGCAGCTTGGCGGGGGGCGCGGGCTACACCTTC. Its protein is CASSLAGGAGYTF. Looking up the rest from reference TRBV5-4 and TRBJ1-2 gives the full variable domain: ETGVTQSPTHLIKTRGQQVTLRCSSQSGHNTVSWYQQALGQGPQFIFQYYREEENGRGNFPPRFSGLQFPNYSSELNVNALELDDSALYLCASSLAGGAGYTFGSGTRLTVV.

The genes are TRBV5-4 and TRBJ1-1; 9 bases line up with TRBD1. This CDR3 region has 15 residues. The germline gives CDR1 SGHNT, CDR2 YYREEE (reference sequence). J was trimmed by 7 bases and V by 4 bases; bases with no gene match: 11. In nucleotides, the CDR3 is TGTGCCAGCAGCGATGGAGACAGGGGGAGGGTTGAAGCTTTCTTT. It specifies CASSDGDRGRVEAFF.

The CDR3: CASYFGAPSAYTF. CDR3 in DNA: TGTGCCAGCTATTTTGGGGCCCCCTCGGCCTACACCTTC. The chain is built from TRBV5-6 and TRBJ1-2, with a weak D call TRBD1 (5 bases). V was cut by 7 bases and J by 10 bases, with 20 bases left in between. Germline loops: CDR1 SGHDT, CDR2 YYEEEE. The CDR3 is made up of 13 amino acids.

The V gene is TRBV7-8, the J gene TRBJ2-5; D might be TRBD2 (6 bases). The germline V gene encodes CDR1 SGHVS and CDR2 FQNEAQ. The CDR3 loop spans 16 amino acids. Trimming pared 0 bases from V and 1 base from J, leaving 12 bases between. The CDR3 loop is CASSLARVGGQETQYF. The CDR3 DNA follows: TGTGCCAGCAGCTTAGCCCGGGTGGGGGGCCAAGAGACCCAGTACTTC.

The chain is built from TRBV9 and TRBJ2-3, with 8 bases fitting TRBD2. This CDR3 contains 15 residues. Trimming took 1 base from V and 1 from J; bases not matched to a gene: 2. The germline gives CDR1 SGDLS, CDR2 YYNGEE. The CDR3 DNA reads TGTGCCAGCAGCGTAAGCGGGAGTCGCACAGATACGCAGTATTTT. Translation: CASSVSGSRTDTQYF.

The V and J genes are TRBV6-6 and TRBJ2-1; D is ambiguous. Trimming stripped 0 bases from V and 9 bases from J, with 6 bases between. This CDR3 is 12 amino acids long. Per germline, CDR1 MNHNY and CDR2 SVGAGI (reference sequence). CDR3 protein: CASSYSRGEQFF. In nucleotides, the CDR3 is TGTGCCAGCAGTTACTCGAGAGGTGAGCAGTTCTTC.

V and J are TRBV5-6 and TRBJ2-3, with unresolved D. The germline V gene encodes CDR1 SGHDT and CDR2 YYEEEE. This CDR3 is 10 amino acids long. The CDR3 loop is CDCSTDTQYF. DNA of the CDR3: TGTGACTGTAGCACAGATACGCAGTATTTT.

The rearrangement uses TRBV11-2 and TRBJ1-4; the D gene is possibly TRBD1 (5 bases). The germline V and J ends were trimmed by 1 base and 7 bases, with 13 bases remaining between them. CDR1 is SGHAT, CDR2 FQNNGV, per germline. The CDR3 extends over 15 amino acids. CDR3 loop: CASSLGGGTGEKLFF. CDR3 sequence (DNA): TGTGCCAGCAGCTTAGGCGGAGGGACGGGTGAAAAACTGTTTTTT.

The chain employs TRBV20-1 and TRBJ1-1; TRBD1 might be the D (5 bases). Germline lookup yields CDR1 DFQATT and CDR2 SNEGSKA (reference sequence). This CDR3 spans 11 amino acids. Trimming took 2 bases from V and 6 from J, leaving 7 bases between them. CDR3 loop: CSARQGPEAFF. In nucleotides, the CDR3 is TGCAGTGCTAGACAGGGCCCTGAAGCTTTCTTT.

The chain uses TRBV6-5 and TRBJ1-2; 7 bases align to TRBD1. The V gene end was trimmed by 1 base and the J gene end by 7 bases; junction bases not matched to a gene: 6. The length of the CDR3 is 14 residues. The germline V gene has CDR1 MNHEY and CDR2 SVGAGI. CDR3 loop: CASSYFQGGSGYTF. CDR3 sequence (DNA): TGTGCCAGCAGTTACTTCCAGGGGGGTAGTGGCTACACCTTC.

The chain joins TRBV28 to TRBJ2-4; 10 nucleotides align to TRBD1. V trimming: 2 bases; J trimming: 3 bases; junction bases outside the gene matches: 4. From germline, CDR1 is MDHEN and CDR2 SYDVKM. The CDR3 is made up of 16 amino acids. CDR3 in DNA: TGTGCCAGCAGTTTAATGGACAGGGGGGACAAAAACATTCAGTACTTC. Its translation is CASSLMDRGDKNIQYF. Full variable domain (remainder filled in from reference TRBV28 and TRBJ2-4): DVKVTQSSRYLVKRTGEKVFLECVQDMDHENMFWYRQDPGLGLRLIYFSYDVKMKEKGDIPEGYSVSREKKERFSLILESASTNQTSMYLCASSLMDRGDKNIQYFGAGTRLSVL.

The J gene is TRBJ2-1, the V gene TRBV5-1, with D maybe TRBD1 (5 bases). The V gene lost 4 bases and the J gene lost 8 bases, with 16 bases spanning the gap. Germline CDR1 and CDR2: SGHRS and YFSETQ. The CDR3 has 14 amino acids. The CDR3 DNA is TGCGCCAGCAGCCCGCAGCGCAGGGCCCATGAGCAGTTCTTC. It translates to CASSPQRRAHEQFF.

V is TRBV5-1 and J is TRBJ2-1, with D unclear. Germline V gene sequence: CDR1 SGHRS, CDR2 YFSETQ. Trimming removed 0 bases from V and 5 bases from J, with 3 bases in between. The CDR3 is 12 residues long. The CDR3 sequence is CASSLADNEQFF. The CDR3 nucleotides are TGCGCCAGCAGCTTGGCGGACAATGAGCAGTTCTTC. The full variable domain, rest sourced from reference TRBV5-1 and TRBJ2-1, is KAGVTQTPRYLIKTRGQQVTLSCSPISGHRSVSWYQQTPGQGLQFLFEYFSETQRNKGNFPGRFSGRQFSNSRSEMNVSTLELGDSALYLCASSLADNEQFFGPGTRLTVL.

The chain employs TRBV7-2 and TRBJ2-7, with TRBD1 identical over 9 bases. CDR1 is SGHTA and CDR2 is FQGNSA in the germline V gene. V lost 10 bases, J lost 8 bases, and 15 bases stayed unmatched. The CDR3 has 14 amino acids. Here the CDR3 DNA reads TGTGCCACCGCCGCCCCGGGACAGGGTTATAAGCAGTACTTC. Translating it yields CATAAPGQGYKQYF.

This clone was picked up one time. This chain links TRBV5-4 with TRBJ1-1; TRBD1 might be the D (5 bases). The V gene lost 3 bases and the J gene lost 0 bases, with 12 bases spanning the gap. Per the germline V gene, CDR1 is SGHNT and CDR2 is YYREEE (reference sequence). This CDR3 is 15 amino acids long. CDR3: CASSWGREMNTEAFF. CDR3 nucleotides: TGTGCCAGCAGCTGGGGCAGGGAAATGAACACTGAAGCTTTCTTT.